This T cell receptor beta chain comes out of a study of neoadjuvant nivolumab and ipilimumab in lung cancer. The wider study: Nivolumab 3 mg/kg was given days 1, 15 and 29, plus ipilimumab 1 mg/kg day 1 in combination.

Regarding the study as a whole: TCR richness and clonality were higher in tumors than adjacent uninvolved lung.

In regard to this clone: The antigen remains unidentified.

Only in-frame clones appear in the TCRdb table, and some are missing; sequencing was by immunoSEQ multiplex PCR. The sample lists more than 8,000 clones; about 81% were seen once. The CDR3 loop spans 14 amino acids. Germline V CDR1 and CDR2: SGHNT, YYREEE (reference sequence). V was trimmed by 2 bases and J by 0 bases, leaving 9 bases between them. The source material was peripheral blood, sampled before neoadjuvant nivolumab, alone or with ipilimumab. The rearrangement links TRBV5-4 to TRBJ2-7; no firm D call. This TCR derives from an adult with non-small cell lung cancer. CDR3 in amino acids: CASSFEAVSYEQYF. CDR3 sequence (DNA): TGTGCCAGCAGCTTCGAGGCAGTCTCCTACGAGCAGTACTTC. The full variable domain, its missing parts supplied by reference TRBV5-4 and TRBJ2-7, is ETGVTQSPTHLIKTRGQQVTLRCSSQSGHNTVSWYQQALGQGPQFIFQYYREEENGRGNFPPRFSGLQFPNYSSELNVNALELDDSALYLCASSFEAVSYEQYFGPGTRLTVT.